The 27 T cell receptor beta chains in this list originate from one sample, sequenced in a study of blood T cell repertoires in COVID-19. Clones were sequenced by immunoSEQ multiplex PCR, and TCRdb holds only the in-frame ones, with some missing. The top ten clones hold about 10% of a sample with around 97,000 clones, 70% to 85% of them seen once. The sequenced sample consisted of peripheral blood. These TCRs come from a man aged 70-80 years with acute or convalescent COVID-19.

The chain uses TRBV10-3 and TRBJ1-1; D call uncertain. V lost 9 bases, J lost 6 bases, and 17 bases lay in between. This CDR3 contains 13 residues. The germline gives CDR1 ENHRY, CDR2 SYGVKD. CDR3 amino acids: CAIKGGLPAEAFF. The CDR3 coding sequence is TGTGCCATAAAAGGCGGATTGCCAGCTGAAGCTTTCTTT.

This clone was seen more than once but under ten times. The chain couples TRBV27 to TRBJ1-3, with TRBD1 matching over 7 bases. CDR1 and CDR2 from the germline V gene are MNHEY and SMNVEV (reference sequence). V was pared by 5 bases and J by 0 bases, with 10 bases of the junction left unmatched. The CDR3 covers 17 residues. This chain's CDR3 is CASSPQTGISSGNTIYF. CDR3 sequence (DNA): TGTGCCAGCAGTCCCCAGACAGGGATCTCCTCTGGAAACACCATATATTTT.

This sequence joins TRBV4-3 and TRBJ2-1; 10 bases agree with TRBD2. Germline values: CDR1 LGHNA, CDR2 YSLEER. The CDR3 has 16 residues. J gave up 8 bases and V 1 base, and 8 bases lay outside the gene matches. The CDR3 is CASSQVSSGSGHEQFF. The CDR3 coding sequence is TGCGCCAGCAGCCAAGTTTCTAGCGGGAGTGGCCATGAGCAGTTCTTC.

The genes are TRBV3-1 (or the pseudogene TRBV3-2) and TRBJ1-1, with 7 bases aligning to TRBD1. With 3 bases clipped from V and 1 base from J, the junction kept 5 bases outside the gene matches. The CDR3 is 15 amino acids. The germline CDR1 and CDR2 sequences are LGHDT and YNNKEL (reference sequence). Here the CDR3 DNA reads TGTGCCAGCAGCCATCGGGACAGCTGGAACACTGAAGCTTTCTTT. Translated, it gives CASSHRDSWNTEAFF.

The V call is TRBV6-5, the J call TRBJ2-3, with a weak D call TRBD2 (6 bases). The V end was cut by 11 bases, the J end by 6 bases, with 12 bases between. CDR1 is MNHEY, CDR2 SVGAGI, per germline. CDR3 length: 11 residues. CDR3 loop: CASQGGDTQYF. For the CDR3, the DNA is TGTGCCTCCCAAGGAGGGGATACGCAGTATTTT.

This clone was counted once. The chain carries TRBV28 and TRBJ2-7, with 15 bases fitting TRBD2. In germline, CDR1 is MDHEN, CDR2 SYDVKM. With V trimmed by 1 base and J by 3 bases, 7 bases remained unmatched. The CDR3 sequence is 18 residues long. The CDR3 is CASSLYPGLAGGSYEQYF. CDR3 DNA: TGTGCCAGCAGTTTATACCCGGGACTAGCGGGAGGCAGCTACGAGCAGTACTTC.

The gene calls are TRBV4-2 and TRBJ2-1, with TRBD2 matching over 7 bases. Germline CDR1 reads LGHNA; CDR2 reads YNFKEQ. V was clipped by 3 bases and J by 0 bases; unmatched bases: 8. The CDR3 has 17 residues. CDR3 nucleotides: TGTGCCAGCAGCCAGGTTCTAGCGGTGGCCTCCTACAATGAGCAGTTCTTC. Translating gives CASSQVLAVASYNEQFF.

The rearrangement uses TRBV10-1 and TRBJ1-1; no clear D. Germline CDR1 and CDR2: WNHNN and SYGVQD (reference sequence). Between the trimmed V and J ends, which lost 4 bases and 0 bases, there was a span of 12 bases. This CDR3 region has 15 residues. The CDR3, as DNA: TGCGCCAGCAGTGGAGTAAGGAGCATGAACACTGAAGCTTTCTTT. It codes for CASSGVRSMNTEAFF.

J is TRBJ1-5 and V is TRBV30; D possibly corresponds to TRBD1 (6 bases). Trimming stripped 4 bases from V and 2 bases from J, with 9 bases between. The CDR3 extends over 13 amino acids. Germline V CDR1 and CDR2: GTSNPN, SVGIG (reference sequence). CDR3 sequence: CAWNRVRNQPQHF. DNA of the CDR3: TGTGCCTGGAACAGGGTACGCAATCAGCCCCAGCATTTT.

This chain uses TRBV6-4 with TRBJ1-1; 7 nucleotides align to TRBD1. The CDR3 length is 16 residues. From germline, CDR1 is MRHNA and CDR2 SNTAGT. Germline trimming cut 2 bases from V and 1 base from J; bases unmatched to any gene: 7. The CDR3 DNA reads TGTGCCAGCAGTGACCGCCCAGGACAGGCGAACACTGAAGCTTTCTTT. Its protein product is CASSDRPGQANTEAFF.

The rearrangement joins TRBV29-1 to TRBJ1-1; D is possibly TRBD1 (6 bases). V was trimmed by 6 bases and J by 3 bases, leaving 20 bases between them. CDR3 length: 15 residues. Germline lookup yields CDR1 SQVTM and CDR2 ANQGSEA. CDR3 nucleotides: TGCAGCGTCTTCGGGGCGGTCAGGGGTCACACTGAAGCTTTCTTT. This codes for CSVFGAVRGHTEAFF.

This chain links TRBV18 with TRBJ2-2; D remains ambiguous. V was cut by 1 base and J by 2 bases, with 11 bases left in between. The germline V gene has CDR1 KGHSH and CDR2 LQKENI. CDR3 length equals 16 residues. The CDR3 is CASSPQSAFNTGELFF. The CDR3 DNA sequence: TGTGCCAGCTCACCACAAAGCGCGTTTAACACCGGGGAGCTGTTTTTT.

The rearrangement joins TRBV7-3 to TRBJ2-1, with 11 bases fitting TRBD2. The CDR3 is made up of 15 amino acids. V lost 3 bases to trimming and J lost 8 bases; unmatched junction nucleotides: 6. CDR1 SGHTA and CDR2 FQGTGA come from the germline V gene. The DNA for the CDR3 is TGTGCCAGCAGCTTGTTAGCGGGGGGGTTAGATGAGCAGTTCTTC. This gives the protein CASSLLAGGLDEQFF.

V usage is TRBV6-5 and J usage is TRBJ1-4; D gene uncertain. CDR3 size: 15 residues. The germline CDR1 and CDR2 sequences are MNHEY and SVGAGI. Trimming pared 6 bases from V and 0 bases from J, leaving 11 bases between. CDR3 DNA sequence: TGTGCCAGCAGGGGAGGGCCTGCAACTAATGAAAAACTGTTTTTT. It yields the protein CASRGGPATNEKLFF.

This sequence joins TRBV5-4 and TRBJ2-2; D is perhaps TRBD2 (5 bases). This CDR3 region has 15 residues. In germline, CDR1 is SGHNT, CDR2 YYREEE (reference sequence). V was shortened by 4 bases and J by 3 bases, with 13 bases between the two germline ends. CDR3 residues: CASSLGRADTGELFF. The CDR3 DNA follows: TGTGCCAGCAGCCTGGGCCGAGCGGACACCGGGGAGCTGTTTTTT.

The CDR3 sequence is CASSRQETRPQHF. The CDR3 DNA is TGTGCCAGCAGTAGACAGGAGACGCGGCCCCAGCATTTT. J is TRBJ1-5 and V is TRBV12-3 or TRBV12-4; perhaps TRBD1 as D (6 bases). Trimming left V 5 bases short and J 9 bases short, with 14 bases between. The CDR3 runs 13 residues.

The chain employs TRBV7-9 and TRBJ2-3, with a weak D call TRBD1 (5 bases). Germline V CDR1 and CDR2: SEHNR, FQNEAQ (reference sequence). This CDR3 is 15 amino acids long. Trimming pared 5 bases from V and 0 bases from J, leaving 12 bases between. The CDR3: CASSHGGASTDTQYF. The DNA for the CDR3 is TGTGCCAGCAGCCATGGTGGGGCTAGCACAGATACGCAGTATTTT.

This rearrangement joins TRBV24-1 to TRBJ2-1; D gene unclear. Trimming pared 3 bases from V and 0 bases from J, leaving 14 bases between. The CDR3 contains 17 residues. Germline V lookup: CDR1 KGHDR, CDR2 SFDVKD. CDR3 in DNA: TGTGCCACCAGTGATGGTTCTTCACTCTACTCCTACAATGAGCAGTTCTTC. This codes for CATSDGSSLYSYNEQFF.

J is TRBJ1-2 and V is TRBV7-9; D gene uncertain. CDR1 SEHNR and CDR2 FQNEAQ come from the germline V gene (reference sequence). V was clipped by 2 bases and J by 6 bases, with 13 bases between them. The CDR3 has 14 residues. The CDR3 spells CASSLLSTGNGYTF. The CDR3 bases are TGTGCCAGCAGCTTACTCTCGACCGGGAATGGCTACACCTTC.

CDR3 nucleotide sequence: TGTGCCAGCAGCTCGCCGGGAGTTCCGGAGACCCAGTACTTC. It yields the protein CASSSPGVPETQYF. The chain is built from TRBV7-2 and TRBJ2-5; D is perhaps TRBD2 (6 bases). Trimming removed 4 bases at V and 5 bases at J, with 14 bases between. Germline CDR1 and CDR2: SGHTA and FQGNSA. The CDR3 length is 14 residues.

This chain connects TRBV29-1 to TRBJ2-4; TRBD1 agrees at 7 bases. The CDR3 totals 12 residues. V was clipped by 3 bases and J by 9 bases; unmatched bases: 5. The V gene's germline CDR1 is SQVTM and CDR2 ANQGSEA. The CDR3 DNA is TGCAGCGTTGACCAGGGGGATGGCATTCAGTACTTC. Amino acid sequence: CSVDQGDGIQYF. The full variable domain, rest sourced from reference TRBV29-1 and TRBJ2-4, is SAVISQKPSRDICQRGTSLTIQCQVDSQVTMMFWYRQQPGQSLTLIATANQGSEATYESGFVIDKFPISRPNLTFSTLTVSNMSPEDSSIYLCSVDQGDGIQYFGAGTRLSVL.

The chain recombines TRBV5-8 with TRBJ2-4; a weak D match, TRBD1 (5 bases). Germline V gives CDR1 SGHTS, CDR2 YDEGEE. The CDR3 covers 15 residues. Trimming removed 2 bases at V and 5 bases at J, with 14 bases between. The CDR3 DNA is TGTGCCAGCAGCTTCTATAATGGGGCCGAAAACATTCAGTACTTC. The encoded protein is CASSFYNGAENIQYF.

The chain joins TRBV21-1 to TRBJ1-2; the table's D call of TRBD1 was not tested on the DNA. TRBV21-1 is assigned pseudogene status. The CDR3 loop spans 14 amino acids. In nucleotides, the CDR3 is TGTGCCAGCAGCAAAGGTGGCAGGAACTATGGCTACACCTTC. This codes for CASSKGGRNYGYTF.

V is TRBV27 and J is TRBJ1-5; tentatively, D is TRBD1 (5 bases). Per germline, CDR1 MNHEY and CDR2 SMNVEV (reference sequence). The CDR3 is made up of 16 amino acids. Trimming left V 2 bases short and J 1 base short, with 12 bases between. CDR3 region: CASSLRWQGSNQPQHF. The CDR3 nucleotides read TGTGCCAGCAGTTTAAGGTGGCAGGGAAGCAATCAGCCCCAGCATTTT.

The genes are TRBV5-1 and TRBJ1-2; D is uncertain. V was cut by 0 bases and J by 4 bases, with 13 bases left in between. Looked up from germline, CDR1 is SGHRS and CDR2 is YFSETQ. The CDR3 covers 15 residues. CDR3 region: CASSLATGMSYGYTF. CDR3 in DNA: TGCGCCAGCAGCTTGGCCACGGGAATGAGCTATGGCTACACCTTC.

This clone was picked up one time. This chain uses TRBV27 with TRBJ2-1, with 12 bases matching TRBD2. CDR1 and CDR2 from the germline V gene are MNHEY and SMNVEV (reference sequence). Unmatched junction bases numbered 8, after V lost 7 bases and J lost 7 bases. The CDR3 sequence is 15 residues long. CDR3 bases: TGTGCCAGCACCCTAGCGGGAGGGCTGTTTAATGAGCAGTTCTTC. The encoded protein is CASTLAGGLFNEQFF.

V usage is TRBV9 and J usage is TRBJ2-1, with D possibly being TRBD1 (5 bases). The germline V gene has CDR1 SGDLS and CDR2 YYNGEE. V lost 1 base, J lost 10 bases, and 9 bases lay in between. This CDR3 comprises 12 residues. In nucleotides, the CDR3 is TGTGCCAGCAGCGTACAGGGTCGAGAGCAGTTCTTC. It codes for CASSVQGREQFF.